The table lists the clone carrying this T cell receptor (beta chain) with a few counts. The data derive from a study of identical twins. A universal primer site was incorporated via template switching, and the cDNA contained unique molecular identifiers. TCRdb recomputed calls from the 5' RACE reads with MiXCR, one row per CDR3 protein. This table holds more than 1.5 million distinct CDR3 sequences, about 32% found once. Sequences were obtained from cord blood. The clonotype comes from a newborn girl in good health.

The CDR3 nucleotides read TGTGCCAGCAGCCAAGACATAGTTGGGCTAGCGGGGCCTTACGAGCAGTACTTC. It translates to CASSQDIVGLAGPYEQYF. This chain joins TRBV3-1 and TRBJ2-5; 9 nucleotides line up with TRBD2. The assigned J gene may be wrong: the sequence end matches TRBJ2-7 better. The germline V gene encodes CDR1 LGHDT and CDR2 YNNKEL (reference sequence). CDR3 length: 18 amino acids.